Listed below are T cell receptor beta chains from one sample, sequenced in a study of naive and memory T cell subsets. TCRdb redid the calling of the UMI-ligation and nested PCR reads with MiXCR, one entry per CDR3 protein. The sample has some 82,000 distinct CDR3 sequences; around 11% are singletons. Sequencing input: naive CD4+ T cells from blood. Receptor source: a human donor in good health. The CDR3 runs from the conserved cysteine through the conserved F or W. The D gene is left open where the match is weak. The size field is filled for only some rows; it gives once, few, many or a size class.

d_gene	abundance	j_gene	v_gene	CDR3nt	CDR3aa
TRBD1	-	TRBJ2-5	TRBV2	TGTGCCAGCGACCGGGACAGAGGAGAGACCCAGTACTTC	CASDRDRGETQYF
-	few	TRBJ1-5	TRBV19	TGTGCCAGTAGTAATAGGGTACATGGACAGCCCCAGCATTTT	CASSNRVHGQPQHF
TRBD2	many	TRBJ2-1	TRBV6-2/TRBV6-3	TGTGCCAGCGCTAGACCCTTCGGGGGGGCGGCATCCTACAATGAGCAGTTCTTC	CASARPFGGAASYNEQFF
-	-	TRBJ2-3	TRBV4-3	TGCGCCAGCAGCCAAACCTATCGAGATACGCAGTATTTT	CASSQTYRDTQYF
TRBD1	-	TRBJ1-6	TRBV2	TGTGCCAGCACCGGGACAGGGCCCCAGGTTTTACCCCTCCACTTT	CASTGTGPQVLPLHF
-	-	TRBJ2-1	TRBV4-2	TGTGCCAGCAGCCAAGATGACGGGACACTCTCCTACAATGAGCAGTTCTTC	CASSQDDGTLSYNEQFF
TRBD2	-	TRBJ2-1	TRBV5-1	TGCGCCAGCAGCCTGTTAGCGGGAGAGGGTTTGAATGAGCAGTTCTTC	CASSLLAGEGLNEQFF
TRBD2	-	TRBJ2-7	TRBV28	TGTGCCACCGGGGGGGCAGGGAGTTACGGAGAGCAGTACTTC	CATGGAGSYGEQYF
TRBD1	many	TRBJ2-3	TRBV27	TGTGCCACCCGGGACAGAGGATGGGCAGATACGCAGTATTTT	CATRDRGWADTQYF
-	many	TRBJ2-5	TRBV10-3	TGTGCCATCAGCGAGGCGTCGGTGAAGACCCAGTACTTC	CAISEASVKTQYF
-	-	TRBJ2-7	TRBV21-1	TGTGCCAGCAGCAAAGAAAGGGGCGGCCATTACGAGCAGTACTTC	CASSKERGGHYEQYF
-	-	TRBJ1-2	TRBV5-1	TGCGCCAGCAGTTTGCTGACAGGACCTGGCTATGGCTACACCTTC	CASSLLTGPGYGYTF
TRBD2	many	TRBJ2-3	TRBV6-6	TGTGCCAGCAGCCAACGTTGGAGCGGGGGGGGAGACACAGATACGCAGTATTTT	CASSQRWSGGGDTDTQYF
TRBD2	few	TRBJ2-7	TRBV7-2	TGTGCCAGCAGCTTGAGGCCTGCTAGCGGTTTCTACGAGCAGTACTTC	CASSLRPASGFYEQYF
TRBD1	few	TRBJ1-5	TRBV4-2	TGTGCCAGCAGCCAAGGACAGGGGAATCAGCCCCAGCATTTT	CASSQGQGNQPQHF
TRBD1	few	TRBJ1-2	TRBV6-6	TGTGCCAGCAGGCTAGGAGGGGGCGCGACCTATGGCTACACCTTC	CASRLGGGATYGYTF